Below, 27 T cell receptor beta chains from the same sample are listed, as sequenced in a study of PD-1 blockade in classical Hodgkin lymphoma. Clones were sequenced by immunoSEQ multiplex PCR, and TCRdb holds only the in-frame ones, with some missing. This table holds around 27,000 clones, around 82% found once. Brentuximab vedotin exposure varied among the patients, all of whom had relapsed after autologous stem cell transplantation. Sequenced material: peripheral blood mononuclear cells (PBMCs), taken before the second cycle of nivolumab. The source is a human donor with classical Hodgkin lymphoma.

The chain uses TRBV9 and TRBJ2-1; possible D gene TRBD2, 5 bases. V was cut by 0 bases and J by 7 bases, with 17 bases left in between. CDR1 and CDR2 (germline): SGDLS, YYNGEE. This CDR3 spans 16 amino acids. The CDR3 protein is CASSVGGSGRGNEQFF. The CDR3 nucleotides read TGTGCCAGCAGCGTAGGAGGAAGCGGTCGTGGGAATGAGCAGTTCTTC.

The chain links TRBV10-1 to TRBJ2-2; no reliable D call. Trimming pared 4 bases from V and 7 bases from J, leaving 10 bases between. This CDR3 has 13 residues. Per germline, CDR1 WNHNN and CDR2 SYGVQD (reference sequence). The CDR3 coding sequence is TGCGCCAGCAGTGCGATATCCGGCGGGGAGCTGTTTTTT. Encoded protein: CASSAISGGELFF.

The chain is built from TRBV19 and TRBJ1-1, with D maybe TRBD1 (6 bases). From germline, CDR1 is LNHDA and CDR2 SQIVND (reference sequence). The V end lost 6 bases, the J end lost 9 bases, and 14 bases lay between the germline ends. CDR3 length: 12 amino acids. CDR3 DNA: TGTGCCAGTAGAGGGGGGGCACGTCAAGCTTTCTTT. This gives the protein CASRGGARQAFF.

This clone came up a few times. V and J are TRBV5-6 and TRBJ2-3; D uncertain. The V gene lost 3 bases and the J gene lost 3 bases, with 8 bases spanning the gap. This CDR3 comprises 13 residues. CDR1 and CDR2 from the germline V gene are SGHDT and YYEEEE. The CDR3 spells CASSSGRTDTQYF. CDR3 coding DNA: TGTGCCAGCAGCTCGGGTCGAACAGATACGCAGTATTTT.

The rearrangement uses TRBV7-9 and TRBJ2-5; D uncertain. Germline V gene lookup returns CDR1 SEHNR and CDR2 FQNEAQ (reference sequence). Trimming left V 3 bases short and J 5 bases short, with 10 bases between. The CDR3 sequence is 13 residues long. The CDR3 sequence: CASSFGAGETQYF. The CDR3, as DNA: TGTGCCAGCAGCTTTGGAGCAGGCGAGACCCAGTACTTC.

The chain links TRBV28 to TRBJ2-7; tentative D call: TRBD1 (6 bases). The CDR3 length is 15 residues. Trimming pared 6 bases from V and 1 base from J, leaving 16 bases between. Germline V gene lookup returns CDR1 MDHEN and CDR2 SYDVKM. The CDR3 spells CASSPTGTLSYEQYF. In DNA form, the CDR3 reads TGTGCCAGCAGCCCCACCGGGACACTGTCCTACGAGCAGTACTTC.

In DNA, the CDR3 is TGTGCCAGCAGCTTAGGCCCGGGTTATAATAATGAAAAACTGTTTTTT. Protein product: CASSLGPGYNNEKLFF. The chain recombines TRBV11-2 with TRBJ1-4, with unresolved D. This CDR3 comprises 16 residues. CDR1 and CDR2 (germline): SGHAT, FQNNGV. Trimming removed 1 base from V and 4 bases from J, with 13 bases in between.

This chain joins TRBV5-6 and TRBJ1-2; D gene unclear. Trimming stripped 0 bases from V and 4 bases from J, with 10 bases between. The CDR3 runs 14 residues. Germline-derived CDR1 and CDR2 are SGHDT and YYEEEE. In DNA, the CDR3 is TGTGCCAGCAGCTTGGGCGGCTCGGCCTATGGCTACACCTTC. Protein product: CASSLGGSAYGYTF.

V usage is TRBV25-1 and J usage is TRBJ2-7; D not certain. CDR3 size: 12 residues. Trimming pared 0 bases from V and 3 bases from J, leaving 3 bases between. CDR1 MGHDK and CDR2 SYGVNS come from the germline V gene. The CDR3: CASSEYRYEQYF. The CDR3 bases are TGTGCCAGCAGTGAATATCGCTACGAGCAGTACTTC.

In nucleotides, the CDR3 is TGTGCCAGCAGTCTGGGGGCTAGTGTCTACGAGCAGTACTTC. It yields the protein CASSLGASVYEQYF. The chain employs TRBV6-6 and TRBJ2-7, with a possible D match to TRBD1 (6 bases). This CDR3 contains 14 residues. Trimming took off 5 bases at V and 3 bases at J, with 14 bases between the two ends. Germline assignment: CDR1 MNHNY and CDR2 SVGAGI (reference sequence).

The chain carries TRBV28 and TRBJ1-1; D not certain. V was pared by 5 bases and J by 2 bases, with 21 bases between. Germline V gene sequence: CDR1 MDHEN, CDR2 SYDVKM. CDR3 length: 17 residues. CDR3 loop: CASSEARPALTNTEAFF. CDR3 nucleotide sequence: TGTGCCAGCAGTGAAGCACGGCCCGCTCTGACCAACACTGAAGCTTTCTTT.

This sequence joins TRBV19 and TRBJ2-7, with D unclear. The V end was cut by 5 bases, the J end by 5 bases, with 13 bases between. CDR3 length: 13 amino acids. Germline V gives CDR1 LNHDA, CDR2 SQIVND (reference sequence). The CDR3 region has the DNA TGTGCCAGTAGTCCGCGTGCTGGCGACGAGCAGTACTTC. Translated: CASSPRAGDEQYF.

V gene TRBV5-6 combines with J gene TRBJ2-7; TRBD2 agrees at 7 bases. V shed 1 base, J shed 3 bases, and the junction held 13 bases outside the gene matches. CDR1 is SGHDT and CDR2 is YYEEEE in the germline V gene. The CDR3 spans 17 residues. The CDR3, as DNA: TGTGCCAGCAGCTTGTCGGCAGGGAGGGAGCAAGTCTACGAGCAGTACTTC. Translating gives CASSLSAGREQVYEQYF.

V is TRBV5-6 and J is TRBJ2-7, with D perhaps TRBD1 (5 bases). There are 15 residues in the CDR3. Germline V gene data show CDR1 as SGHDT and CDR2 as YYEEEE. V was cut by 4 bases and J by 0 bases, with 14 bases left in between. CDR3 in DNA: TGTGCCAGCAGCCCCCAGGGAAGGGGCTCCTACGAGCAGTACTTC. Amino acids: CASSPQGRGSYEQYF.

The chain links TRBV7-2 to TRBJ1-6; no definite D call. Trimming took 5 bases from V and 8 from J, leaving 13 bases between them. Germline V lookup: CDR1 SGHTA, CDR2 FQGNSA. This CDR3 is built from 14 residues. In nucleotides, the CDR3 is TGTGCCAGCAGCCCCGACATCGTGTATTCACCCCTCCACTTT. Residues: CASSPDIVYSPLHF.

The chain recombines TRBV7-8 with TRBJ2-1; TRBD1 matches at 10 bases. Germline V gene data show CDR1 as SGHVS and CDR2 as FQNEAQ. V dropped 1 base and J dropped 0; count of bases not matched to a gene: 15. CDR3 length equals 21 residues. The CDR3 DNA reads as TGTGCCAGCAGCTTAGAACCGGACAGGGGGTTTCCCCCAACCTCCTACAATGAGCAGTTCTTC. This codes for CASSLEPDRGFPPTSYNEQFF.

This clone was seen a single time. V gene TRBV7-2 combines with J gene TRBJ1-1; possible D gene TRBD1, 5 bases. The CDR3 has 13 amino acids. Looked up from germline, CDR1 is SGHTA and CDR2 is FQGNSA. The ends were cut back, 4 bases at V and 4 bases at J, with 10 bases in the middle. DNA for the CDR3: TGTGCCAGCAGCTCCAGGGTCGGCACTGAAGCTTTCTTT. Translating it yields CASSSRVGTEAFF.

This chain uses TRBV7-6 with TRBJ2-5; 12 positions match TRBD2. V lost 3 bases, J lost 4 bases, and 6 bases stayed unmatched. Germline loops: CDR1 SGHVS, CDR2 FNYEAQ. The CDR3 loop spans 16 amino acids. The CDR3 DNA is TGTGCCAGCAGCTTGGGACTAGCGGGCGTTATAGAGACCCAGTACTTC. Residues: CASSLGLAGVIETQYF. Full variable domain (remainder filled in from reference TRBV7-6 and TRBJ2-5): GAGVSQSPRYKVTKRGQDVALRCDPISGHVSLYWYRQALGQGPEFLTYFNYEAQQDKSGLPNDRFSAERPEGSISTLTIQRTEQRDSAMYRCASSLGLAGVIETQYFGPGTRLLVL.

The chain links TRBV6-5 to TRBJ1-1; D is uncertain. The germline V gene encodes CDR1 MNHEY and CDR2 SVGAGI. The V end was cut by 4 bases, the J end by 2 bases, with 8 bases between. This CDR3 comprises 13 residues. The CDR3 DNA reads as TGTGCCAGCAGTTTCGGTCTAAACACTGAAGCTTTCTTT. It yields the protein CASSFGLNTEAFF.

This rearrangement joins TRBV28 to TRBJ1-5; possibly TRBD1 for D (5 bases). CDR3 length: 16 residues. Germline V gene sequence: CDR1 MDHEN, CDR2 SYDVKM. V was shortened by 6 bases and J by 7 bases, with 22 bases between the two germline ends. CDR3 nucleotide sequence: TGTGCCAGCAGCCTAGCCCGGGGCAGGGTCGGACAGCCCCAGCATTTT. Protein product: CASSLARGRVGQPQHF. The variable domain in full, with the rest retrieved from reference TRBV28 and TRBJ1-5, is DVKVTQSSRYLVKRTGEKVFLECVQDMDHENMFWYRQDPGLGLRLIYFSYDVKMKEKGDIPEGYSVSREKKERFSLILESASTNQTSMYLCASSLARGRVGQPQHFGDGTRLSIL.

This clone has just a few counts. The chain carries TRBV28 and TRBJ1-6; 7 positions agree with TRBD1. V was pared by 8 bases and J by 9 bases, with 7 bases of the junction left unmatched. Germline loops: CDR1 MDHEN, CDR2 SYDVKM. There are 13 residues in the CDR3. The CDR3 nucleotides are TGTGCCAGCCACAGGGGCGATCTTTCACCCCTCCACTTT. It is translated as CASHRGDLSPLHF.

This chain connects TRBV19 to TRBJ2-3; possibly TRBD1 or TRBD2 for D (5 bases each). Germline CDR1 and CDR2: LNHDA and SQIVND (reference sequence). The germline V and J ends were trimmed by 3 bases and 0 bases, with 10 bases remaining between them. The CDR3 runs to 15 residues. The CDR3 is CASSISGASTDTQYF. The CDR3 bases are TGTGCCAGTAGTATTTCCGGGGCGAGCACAGATACGCAGTATTTT.

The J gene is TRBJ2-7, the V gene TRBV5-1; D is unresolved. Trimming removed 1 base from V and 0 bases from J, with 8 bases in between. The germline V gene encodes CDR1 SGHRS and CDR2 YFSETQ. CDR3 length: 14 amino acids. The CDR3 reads CASSLTTTSYEQYF. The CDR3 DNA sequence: TGCGCCAGCAGCTTGACAACTACCTCCTACGAGCAGTACTTC.

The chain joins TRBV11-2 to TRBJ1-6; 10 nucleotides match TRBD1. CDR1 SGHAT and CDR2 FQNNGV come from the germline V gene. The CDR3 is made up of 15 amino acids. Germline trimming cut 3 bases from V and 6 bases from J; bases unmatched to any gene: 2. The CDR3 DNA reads TGTGCCAGCAGCTTTCGGGACAGGGGTAATTCACCCCTCCACTTT. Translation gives CASSFRDRGNSPLHF.

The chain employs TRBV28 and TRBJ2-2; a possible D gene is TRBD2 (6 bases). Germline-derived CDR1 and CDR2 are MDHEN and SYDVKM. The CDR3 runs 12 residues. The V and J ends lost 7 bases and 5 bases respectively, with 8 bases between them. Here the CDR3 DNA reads TGTGCCAGCAAACGGGGGACCGGGGAGCTGTTTTTT. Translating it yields CASKRGTGELFF.

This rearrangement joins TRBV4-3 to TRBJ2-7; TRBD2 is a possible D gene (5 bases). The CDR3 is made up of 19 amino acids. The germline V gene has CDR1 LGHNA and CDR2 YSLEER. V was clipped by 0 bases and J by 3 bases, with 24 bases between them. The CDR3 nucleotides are TGCGCCAGCAGCCAAGATCGAGTGACCCCCCTGGGAGCTCACTACGAGCAGTACTTC. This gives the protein CASSQDRVTPLGAHYEQYF.

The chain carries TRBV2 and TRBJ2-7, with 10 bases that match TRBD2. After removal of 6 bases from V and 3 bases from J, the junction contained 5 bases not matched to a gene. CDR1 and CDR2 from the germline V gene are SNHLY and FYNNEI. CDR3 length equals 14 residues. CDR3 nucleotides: TGTGCCAGCAGCTTCGGACTAGCGGACTACGAGCAGTACTTC. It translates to CASSFGLADYEQYF.